This TCR beta chain was sequenced for a study of cytomegalovirus exposure and HLA in healthy donors. The PCR ran on 60 Vbeta and 13 Jbeta primers. Assay: immunoSEQ multiplex PCR; the TCRdb copy retains only in-frame clones and omits some. The sample has around 130,000 clones, around three quarters seen once. This CDR3 contains 13 residues. The germline gives CDR1 LNHNV, CDR2 YYDKDF (reference sequence). The chain combines TRBV15 with TRBJ2-5, with D uncertain. The DNA end favors TRBJ2-7, so the J call may be wrong. The sample comprised PBMCs. This TCR came from a young man in good health and CMV-seronegative. CDR3 protein: CATSKEVSYEQYF. The CDR3 bases are TGTGCCACCAGCAAAGAGGTCTCCTACGAGCAGTACTTC.